These 16 T cell receptor beta chains share one sample of origin, sequenced in a study of blood T cell repertoires in COVID-19. Only in-frame clones appear in the TCRdb table, and some are missing; sequencing was by immunoSEQ multiplex PCR. The sample lists approximately 150,000 clones, approximately 86% seen once, with less than 5% in the top ten. The sequenced sample was peripheral blood. These receptors all come from a woman aged 55-70 years who had recovered from COVID-19.

CDR3 region: CASSFSTGLDSPLHF. The CDR3 DNA follows: TGTGCCAGCAGTTTTTCTACAGGGCTAGATTCACCCCTCCACTTT. This chain uses TRBV27 with TRBJ1-6, with D perhaps matching TRBD1 (6 bases). CDR3 size: 15 residues. The germline CDR1 and CDR2 sequences are MNHEY and SMNVEV (reference sequence). The germline V and J ends were trimmed by 3 bases and 8 bases, with 14 bases remaining between them.

This clone was seen ten or more times. The chain employs TRBV12-3 or TRBV12-4 and TRBJ1-1; TRBD1 is a possible D gene (6 bases). Trimming took 8 bases from V and 0 from J, leaving 10 bases between them. This CDR3 is built from 13 residues. CDR3 region: CASGGQMNTEAFF. Written as DNA, the CDR3 is TGTGCCAGCGGTGGACAGATGAACACTGAAGCTTTCTTT.

The rearrangement joins TRBV5-1 to TRBJ2-7, with D tentatively TRBD1 (5 bases). The CDR3 runs 13 residues. Germline lookup yields CDR1 SGHRS and CDR2 YFSETQ. V was shortened by 8 bases and J by 4 bases, with 16 bases between the two germline ends. The DNA for the CDR3 is TGCGCCAGTCAGGACATAAGGGGTTACGAGCAGTACTTC. It yields the protein CASQDIRGYEQYF.

The chain has TRBV12-3 or TRBV12-4 and TRBJ2-1, with D perhaps TRBD2 (6 bases). V lost 5 bases to trimming and J lost 9 bases, with 14 bases between them. This CDR3 has 13 residues. CDR3 residues: CASSRDLRSEQFF. The CDR3 nucleotides read TGTGCCAGCAGTCGGGACTTGCGCAGTGAGCAGTTCTTC.

The rearrangement links TRBV28 to TRBJ2-1; D remains ambiguous. Trimming shortened V by 2 bases and J by 4 bases, and 9 bases separated the two germline ends. The CDR3 is 14 amino acids. Germline values: CDR1 MDHEN, CDR2 SYDVKM. The CDR3 sequence is CASSLHLNYNEQFF. The CDR3 nucleotides are TGTGCCAGCAGTTTACATCTAAATTACAATGAGCAGTTCTTC.

The chain is built from TRBV6-5 and TRBJ1-1, with a weak D call TRBD1 (5 bases). Per the germline V gene, CDR1 is MNHEY and CDR2 is SVGAGI. The CDR3 spans 15 residues. Between the trimmed V and J ends, which lost 5 bases and 0 bases, there was a span of 13 bases. The CDR3 region is CASSPPGSVNTEAFF. The CDR3 DNA reads as TGTGCCAGCAGTCCCCCAGGGTCCGTGAACACTGAAGCTTTCTTT.

The chain recombines TRBV6-5 with TRBJ1-2, with D tentatively TRBD1 (6 bases). V was shortened by 0 bases and J by 5 bases, with 13 bases between the two germline ends. Germline V gene sequence: CDR1 MNHEY, CDR2 SVGAGI. The CDR3 length is 15 residues. CDR3: CASSYSPGTSYGYTF. The CDR3 nucleotides read TGTGCCAGCAGTTACTCTCCAGGGACATCTTATGGCTACACCTTC.

The chain employs TRBV11-2 and TRBJ2-1, with D unclear. There are 14 residues in the CDR3. Germline CDR1 reads SGHAT; CDR2 reads FQNNGV. Trimming took off 1 base at V and 4 bases at J, with 8 bases between the two ends. The CDR3: CASSLGRIYNEQFF. CDR3 DNA: TGTGCCAGCAGCTTAGGCAGGATTTACAATGAGCAGTTCTTC.

This clone was counted between two and nine times. The chain employs TRBV7-8 and TRBJ2-7; D is unresolved. V dropped 5 bases and J dropped 1 base, with 9 bases sitting between them. This CDR3 is 13 amino acids long. Per germline, CDR1 SGHVS and CDR2 FQNEAQ. The CDR3 sequence: CASSPSRSYEQYF. The CDR3, as DNA: TGTGCCAGCAGCCCCTCTCGGTCCTACGAGCAGTACTTC.

This clone appeared a single time. J is TRBJ1-1 and V is TRBV28; possible D gene TRBD1, 5 bases. CDR1 and CDR2 (germline): MDHEN, SYDVKM. With 8 bases removed from V and 11 bases from J, the gap between germline ends came to 24 bases. This CDR3 region has 14 residues. The CDR3 nucleotides are TGTGCCAGCGCCCCGGGCAGGGCGCCAGTTTGGGCTTTCTTT. It yields the protein CASAPGRAPVWAFF.

The chain carries TRBV27 and TRBJ1-6; D gene ambiguous. The CDR3 is made up of 13 amino acids. The germline V gene encodes CDR1 MNHEY and CDR2 SMNVEV (reference sequence). V was trimmed by 8 bases and J by 12 bases, leaving 17 bases between them. The CDR3 is CASRSPRLGPLHF. The CDR3 DNA is TGTGCCAGCCGGTCACCCCGTCTTGGACCCCTCCACTTT.

The chain couples TRBV28 to TRBJ1-5, with 10 bases that match TRBD1. The ends lost 5 bases at V and 5 bases at J; junction bases unmatched: 12. The germline V gene encodes CDR1 MDHEN and CDR2 SYDVKM. CDR3 length equals 17 residues. The CDR3: CASSRPPGQGEYQPQHF. In nucleotides, the CDR3 is TGTGCCAGCAGTCGACCCCCCGGACAGGGGGAATATCAGCCCCAGCATTTT.

V usage is TRBV5-1 and J usage is TRBJ2-2, with 8 bases aligning to TRBD2. Unmatched junction bases numbered 4, after V lost 3 bases and J lost 0 bases. The CDR3 loop spans 16 amino acids. The germline V gene encodes CDR1 SGHRS and CDR2 YFSETQ. This CDR3 reads CASSYGLATNTGELFF. The CDR3 DNA reads as TGCGCCAGCAGCTACGGACTAGCCACGAACACCGGGGAGCTGTTTTTT. Looking up the rest from reference TRBV5-1 and TRBJ2-2 gives the full variable domain: KAGVTQTPRYLIKTRGQQVTLSCSPISGHRSVSWYQQTPGQGLQFLFEYFSETQRNKGNFPGRFSGRQFSNSRSEMNVSTLELGDSALYLCASSYGLATNTGELFFGEGSRLTVL.

This sequence joins TRBV6-5 and TRBJ1-1; maybe TRBD1 (5 bases). With 2 bases removed from V and 0 bases from J, the gap between germline ends came to 10 bases. This CDR3 has 15 residues. The germline V gene encodes CDR1 MNHEY and CDR2 SVGAGI. The CDR3 protein is CASSYSGGLNTEAFF. DNA of the CDR3: TGTGCCAGCAGTTACAGCGGGGGATTGAACACTGAAGCTTTCTTT.

This chain joins TRBV30 and TRBJ1-1; 9 positions agree with TRBD1. The CDR3 is 13 residues long. Trimming removed 5 bases from V and 5 bases from J; junction bases left unmatched: 6. Germline V gene data show CDR1 as GTSNPN and CDR2 as SVGIG (reference sequence). The CDR3 loop reads CAWLDRGGTEAFF. Written as DNA, the CDR3 is TGTGCCTGGCTGGACAGGGGAGGGACTGAAGCTTTCTTT.

The chain links TRBV7-3 to TRBJ2-3, with TRBD2 matching over 8 bases. The CDR3 has 14 residues. The V and J ends lost 5 bases and 6 bases, in that order; junction bases with no gene match: 7. Looked up from germline, CDR1 is SGHTA and CDR2 is FQGTGA. The CDR3 sequence is CASSRGGPTDTQYF. In nucleotides, the CDR3 is TGTGCCAGCAGCCGCGGGGGGCCCACGGATACGCAGTATTTT. Full variable domain (remainder filled in from reference TRBV7-3 and TRBJ2-3): GAGVSQTPSNKVTEKGKYVELRCDPISGHTALYWYRQSLGQGPEFLIYFQGTGAADDSGLPNDRFFAVRPEGSVSTLKIQRTERGDSAVYLCASSRGGPTDTQYFGPGTRLTVL.